A single sample is the source of the 26 T cell receptor beta chains below, sequenced in a study of CD4 and CD8 cells across lung adenocarcinoma regions. TCRdb re-analysed the PCR reads in MiXCR, keeping a single row per CDR3 protein. The data contain more than 25,000 distinct CDR3 sequences, 53% of them singletons. Sequences were obtained from CD8+ T cells from the center of a lung tumor. These receptors were taken from a male donor with lung adenocarcinoma. The CD4 and CD8 labels of this study may be unreliable.

V gene TRBV10-1 combines with J gene TRBJ2-7; D is possibly TRBD1 (7 bases). Germline values: CDR1 WNHNN, CDR2 SYGVQD (reference sequence). The CDR3 is made up of 14 amino acids. V lost 0 bases and J lost 7, with 13 bases in between. CDR3 bases: TGCGCCAGCAGTGAGTCAGGACAGGCGGGAGAGCAGTACTTC. Protein sequence: CASSESGQAGEQYF.

As regards this clonotype: One end of the junction fails to match germline, which may point to a read error. This chain uses TRBV6-1 with TRBJ2-3; 7 bases are shared with TRBD2. CDR3 length equals 15 residues. Germline CDR1 and CDR2: MNHNS and SASEGT. This chain's CDR3 is CASDTGLGGENTQYF. The CDR3 nucleotides are TGTGCCAGCGACACGGGGCTGGGGGGGGAAAATACGCAGTACTTT.

Worth noting for this clonotype: An end of the junction does not agree with germline; a read error may underlie this. This chain joins TRBV6-1 and TRBJ2-4, with a weak D call TRBD2 (7 bases). CDR3 length equals 15 residues. Germline lookup yields CDR1 MNHNS and CDR2 SASEGT. The CDR3 here is CASNTGAGAKNTQYF. CDR3 coding DNA: TGTGCCAGCAACACCGGGGCGGGGGCCAAAAACACTCAGTACTTC.

The rearrangement joins TRBV6-1 to TRBJ2-5; D not resolved. Trimming took 7 bases from V and 5 from J, leaving 5 bases between them. This CDR3 is 10 amino acids long. Germline V gives CDR1 MNHNS, CDR2 SASEGT. CDR3 region: CASTRETQYF. The CDR3 nucleotides read TGTGCCAGCACTCGGGAGACCCAGTACTTC.

V usage is TRBV6-1 and J usage is TRBJ2-1; no definite D call. This CDR3 is built from 11 residues. In germline, CDR1 is MNHNS, CDR2 SASEGT. Trimming removed 7 bases at V and 4 bases at J, with 5 bases between. For the CDR3, the DNA is TGTGCCAGCACCCATTACAATGAGCAGTTCTTC. As protein: CASTHYNEQFF.

This clonotype is medium-sized. The chain has TRBV10-2 and TRBJ2-1; D is uncertain. With the DNA end fitting TRBJ2-7 better, the J assignment may be wrong. The CDR3 totals 13 residues. Germline V CDR1 and CDR2: WSHSY, SAAADI. The CDR3 region has the DNA TGCGCCAGCAGTGAGTCGGTAGTCTACGAGCAGTACTTC. It codes for CASSESVVYEQYF.

The table lists this clonotype with many counts. A much larger clone lies a single base off, so this may be a read error. The chain links TRBV7-2 to TRBJ2-1, with unresolved D. TRBJ2-7 matches the DNA end more closely, so the J call is doubtful. This CDR3 contains 11 residues. Germline CDR1 reads SGHTA; CDR2 reads FQGNSA. This chain's CDR3 is CASSFYNEQYF. In DNA form, the CDR3 reads TGTGCCAGCAGCTTCTACAATGAGCAGTACTTC.

The table lists this clonotype with a few counts. This chain links TRBV6-1 with TRBJ2-5, with D unresolved. TRBJ2-7 matches the DNA end more closely, so the J call is doubtful. The CDR3 runs 12 residues. The germline gives CDR1 MNHNS, CDR2 SASEGT. The CDR3 coding sequence is TGTGCCAGCAGCCTAGACATTTACGAGCAGTACTTC. Amino acid sequence: CASSLDIYEQYF.

By sample share, this clonotype is medium-sized (0.01 to 0.1%). The chain couples TRBV6-5 to TRBJ1-2, with D possibly being TRBD1 (5 bases). Germline lookup yields CDR1 MNHEY and CDR2 SVGAGI. With 0 bases removed from V and 6 bases from J, the gap between germline ends came to 11 bases. The CDR3 loop spans 14 amino acids. The CDR3 region has the DNA TGTGCCAGCAGTTACTCGGTGGGGGGGGATGGCTACACCTTC. As protein: CASSYSVGGDGYTF.

This clonotype was found a few times. This chain uses TRBV4-1 with TRBJ2-3, with D perhaps TRBD2 (5 bases). CDR1 is MGHRA and CDR2 is YSYEKL in the germline V gene. V was pared by 1 base and J by 2 bases, with 16 bases between. The CDR3 extends over 17 amino acids. In DNA, the CDR3 is TGCGCCAGCAGCCAAGGAGGGAGTTATTTACCCACAGATACGCAGTATTTT. Its protein product is CASSQGGSYLPTDTQYF.

This chain uses TRBV6-5 with TRBJ1-1, with D unresolved. The CDR3 covers 16 residues. Per germline, CDR1 MNHEY and CDR2 SVGAGI. Trimming removed 5 bases from V and 0 bases from J, with 16 bases in between. Here the CDR3 reads CASSNIWAGMNTEAFF. The CDR3 DNA sequence: TGTGCCAGCAGTAACATCTGGGCGGGAATGAACACTGAAGCTTTCTTT.

A few counts support this clonotype. The V call is TRBV6-1, the J call TRBJ2-5; D remains ambiguous. V shed 6 bases and J shed 4 bases, with 9 bases lying between them. Germline CDR1 reads MNHNS; CDR2 reads SASEGT. The CDR3 consists of 12 residues. The CDR3, as DNA: TGTGCCAGCAGGCCCGTCGGAGAGACCCAGTACTTC. Protein: CASRPVGETQYF.

This chain links TRBV28 with TRBJ1-2; perhaps TRBD1 as D (5 bases). The CDR3 is 14 residues long. With 5 bases removed from V and 0 bases from J, the gap between germline ends came to 10 bases. Germline V CDR1 and CDR2: MDHEN, SYDVKM. The CDR3 nucleotides are TGTGCCAGCAGTCCACAGGTTCCTAACTATGGCTACACCTTC. This sequence encodes CASSPQVPNYGYTF.

Note on this clonotype: An end of the junction does not agree with germline; a read error may underlie this. This chain connects TRBV6-1 to TRBJ2-4; a weak D match, TRBD1 (5 bases). The germline gives CDR1 MNHNS, CDR2 SASEGT. The CDR3 consists of 13 residues. The CDR3 DNA sequence: TGTGCCAGGGGGCCGTGCGCCAAAGACATTCAGTATTTC. The encoded protein is CARGPCAKDIQYF.

The sample holds a few counts of this clonotype. The V gene is TRBV3-1, the J gene TRBJ2-3; TRBD2 matches 7 bases. The CDR3 totals 17 residues. J gave up 2 bases and V 2 bases, and 10 bases lay outside the gene matches. CDR1 and CDR2 from the germline V gene are LGHDT and YNNKEL (reference sequence). The CDR3 loop reads CASSQRLAGAYTDTQYF. The CDR3 DNA sequence: TGTGCCAGCAGCCAACGGTTGGCGGGAGCCTACACAGATACGCAGTATTTT.

This chain connects TRBV27 to TRBJ2-1; a possible D gene is TRBD1 (6 bases). Germline assignment: CDR1 MNHEY and CDR2 SMNVEV (reference sequence). CDR3 length: 13 residues. V lost 5 bases to trimming and J lost 8 bases, with 13 bases between them. The CDR3 region is CASSLQGFHEQFF. DNA of the CDR3: TGTGCCAGCAGTCTACAGGGTTTCCATGAGCAGTTCTTC.

This clonotype showed up just a few times. This chain uses TRBV9 with TRBJ2-2; D might be TRBD2 (6 bases). The germline gives CDR1 SGDLS, CDR2 YYNGEE. V was pared by 7 bases and J by 1 base, with 17 bases between. The CDR3 is 16 amino acids. The CDR3 here is CASAPLGGRNTGELFF. The CDR3 region has the DNA TGTGCCAGCGCGCCCCTGGGGGGAAGGAACACCGGGGAGCTGTTTTTT.

This clonotype was counted ten times or more. The junction does not match germline at one end; this may be a read error. V gene TRBV10-1 combines with J gene TRBJ2-1; 7 nucleotides match TRBD1. The end of the DNA aligns better with TRBJ2-7, so the J call may be wrong. The CDR3 is made up of 13 amino acids. CDR1 and CDR2 (germline): WNHNN, SYGVQD (reference sequence). Here the CDR3 reads CANSDQTGREQYF. Written as DNA, the CDR3 is TGCGCCAACAGTGACCAGACAGGGCGCGAGCAGTACTTC.

In this sample, this clonotype turned up a few times. The gene calls are TRBV4-2 and TRBJ2-5; D call uncertain. The assigned J gene may be wrong: the sequence end matches TRBJ2-7 better. Germline loops: CDR1 LGHNA, CDR2 YNFKEQ. This CDR3 comprises 15 residues. In DNA, the CDR3 is TGTGCCAGCAGCCAAGATGGTCTAGGCCAGTACGAGCAGTACTTC. Translating gives CASSQDGLGQYEQYF.

The chain joins TRBV9 to TRBJ2-1; 11 positions match TRBD2. Judging by the DNA end, TRBJ2-5 fits better; the J call may be wrong. CDR1 and CDR2 (germline): SGDLS, YYNGEE. This CDR3 spans 15 amino acids. CDR3 in DNA: TGTGCCAGCAGCGCTCTAGCGGGAGGTTCAGAGACCCAGTACTTC. Its protein product is CASSALAGGSETQYF.

This clonotype was seen repeatedly, ten times or more. The chain links TRBV6-5 to TRBJ2-1; 9 positions agree with TRBD2. The CDR3 is 14 residues long. J lost 9 bases, V lost 1 base, and 4 bases had no gene match. Germline V CDR1 and CDR2: MNHEY, SVGAGI. This chain's CDR3 is CASSYYSGSLEQFF. The CDR3 DNA follows: TGTGCCAGCAGTTACTATAGCGGGAGCCTTGAGCAGTTCTTC.

This clonotype was observed at least ten times. The chain has TRBV4-1 and TRBJ2-5; D perhaps matches TRBD1 (6 bases). Germline-derived CDR1 and CDR2 are MGHRA and YSYEKL. There are 15 residues in the CDR3. V lost 2 bases and J lost 5, with 15 bases in between. Here the CDR3 DNA reads TGCGCCAGCAGCCAAAATAGGGGGTATAGGGAGACCCAGTACTTC. As protein: CASSQNRGYRETQYF.

This clonotype showed up just a few times. The genes are TRBV6-5 and TRBJ2-4, with D possibly matching TRBD1 (6 bases). Trimming stripped 6 bases from V and 4 bases from J, with 10 bases between. The germline CDR1 and CDR2 sequences are MNHEY and SVGAGI. This CDR3 contains 13 residues. The CDR3 spells CASSSGQKNIQYF. The CDR3, as DNA: TGTGCCAGCAGCTCCGGACAGAAAAACATTCAGTACTTC.

This clonotype was detected ten times or more. The chain has TRBV7-2 and TRBJ2-3, with D unresolved. The CDR3 has 15 amino acids. CDR1 and CDR2 from the germline V gene are SGHTA and FQGNSA. V was trimmed by 1 base and J by 0 bases, leaving 8 bases between them. DNA of the CDR3: TGTGCCAGCAGCTTAGACAGAACTAGCACAGATACGCAGTATTTT. Amino acid sequence: CASSLDRTSTDTQYF.

The CDR3 region is CASSALASATDTQYF. The CDR3 bases are TGTGCCAGCAGTGCACTAGCGTCAGCCACAGATACGCAGTACTTC. The chain recombines TRBV6-1 with TRBJ2-3, with 7 nucleotides matching TRBD2. The J call may be wrong; the DNA end is better matched by TRBJ2-7. CDR1 and CDR2 (germline): MNHNS, SASEGT. This CDR3 has 15 residues.

This clonotype was counted only a few times. The gene calls are TRBV4-2 and TRBJ2-3; 11 bases match TRBD2. The germline V gene encodes CDR1 LGHNA and CDR2 YNFKEQ. CDR3 length equals 18 residues. V lost 4 bases to trimming and J lost 5 bases; unmatched junction nucleotides: 14. The CDR3, as DNA: TGTGCCAGCAGCCCAAATGGGGTAGCGGGAGGGTCGGGAGATACGCAGTATTTT. Its protein product is CASSPNGVAGGSGDTQYF.